One sample yielded the 2 T cell receptor beta chains listed below, sequenced in a study of blood T cell repertoires in COVID-19 (dated by TCRdb to the early 2020s). Library construction relied on the immunoSEQ multiplex PCR assay. Here the immuneACCESS table is served through TCRdb, limited to in-frame sequences with V and J called. Missing clones are a known gap in these copies; in checked studies unresolved V genes cover under half, and the rest lacks a known reason. This sample lists about 160,000 clones; approximately 80% were detected once. The ten largest clones capture 5% to 6% of the sample. The sample was PBMCs or T cells enriched from blood (not recorded which). The source is a middle-aged man who had recovered from COVID-19.

Here the CDR3 reads CASSPPRRGDNEQFF. Here the CDR3 DNA reads TGTGCCAGCAGCCCTCCCCGGCGGGGGGACAATGAGCAGTTCTTC. The chain has TRBV14 and TRBJ2-1; 8 bases map to TRBD2. The ends lost 4 bases at V and 5 bases at J; junction bases unmatched: 7. This CDR3 spans 15 amino acids. Per the germline V gene, CDR1 is SGHDN and CDR2 is FVKESK.

J is TRBJ1-5 and V is TRBV2; the D gene is possibly TRBD1 (5 bases). The CDR3 contains 15 residues. The germline CDR1 and CDR2 sequences are SNHLY and FYNNEI. Trimming took off 8 bases at V and 4 bases at J, with 18 bases between the two ends. The CDR3 DNA follows: TGTGCCAGCTCCCTCCAACGACAGAATAATCAGCCCCAGCATTTT. It translates to CASSLQRQNNQPQHF.